One sample yielded the 2 T cell receptor beta chains listed below, sequenced in a study of breast tumors, draining lymph nodes, adjacent tissues. Samples came from axillary lymph nodes draining the breast cancer. TCRdb called the multiplex PCR reads again in MiXCR, with one record for every CDR3 protein. The table has about 140,000 distinct CDR3 sequences, 32% seen once. Sequencing was performed on axillary lymph node tissue. Source of these receptors: a female donor with breast cancer. Some clones in this sample may be carry-over from other donors' samples.

This clonotype has ten or more counts. This sequence joins TRBV6-5 and TRBJ2-3; D is ambiguous. CDR3 length: 15 amino acids. The V gene's germline CDR1 is MNHEY and CDR2 SVGAGI. Deletions cut 2 bases from V and 2 bases from J, with 11 bases between. The CDR3, as DNA: TGTGCCAGCAGTTACGGCAATACAAACACAGATACGCAGTATTTT. Translation: CASSYGNTNTDTQYF.

As regards this clonotype: Because it lacks the conserved phenylalanine or tryptophan at the end, this CDR3 is likely a read error. Because the CDR3's place on the DNA is in doubt, the DNA is left out and the CDR3 is given as listed by TCRdb. The gene calls are TRBV20-1 and TRBJ2-5; TRBD2 is the table's D call, not checked against the DNA. The CDR3 extends over 11 residues, inclusive of both ends. Per germline, CDR1 DFQATT and CDR2 SNEGSKA (reference sequence). CDR3 amino acids: CSARGGLPRSL.